Following are 27 T cell receptor beta chains from one sample sequenced in a study of cytomegalovirus exposure and HLA in healthy donors. The study ran its PCR with 60 Vbeta and 13 Jbeta primers. Produced via immunoSEQ multiplex PCR; TCRdb's table is partial and in-frame only. The table records about 190,000 clones, roughly four fifths of them present only once. The sequencing sample was made of PBMCs. Receptors were obtained from a man aged 18 to 35 in good health and CMV-seronegative.

This clone was seen more than once but under ten times. The chain has TRBV27 and TRBJ2-3; the D gene is possibly TRBD2 (6 bases). V shed 4 bases and J shed 8 bases, with 19 bases lying between them. The germline CDR1 and CDR2 sequences are MNHEY and SMNVEV (reference sequence). The CDR3 is 15 residues long. The CDR3 here is CASSSPGTLFGTQYF. CDR3 DNA sequence: TGTGCCAGCAGTTCCCCCGGGACTCTTTTTGGTACGCAGTATTTT.

J is TRBJ2-5 and V is TRBV10-2, with D unresolved. The J call could be wrong; TRBJ2-7 is a better fit for the DNA end. From germline, CDR1 is WSHSY and CDR2 SAAADI. CDR3 length equals 13 residues. CDR3 protein: CASSEATVYEQYF. CDR3 bases: TGCGCCAGCAGTGAGGCCACCGTCTACGAGCAGTACTTC.

The V gene is TRBV7-9, the J gene TRBJ2-1; a weak D match, TRBD2 (7 bases). Germline assignment: CDR1 SEHNR and CDR2 FQNEAQ (reference sequence). Trimming removed 11 bases from V and 0 bases from J, with 23 bases in between. The CDR3 sequence is 17 residues long. The CDR3 is CAAQGTTQGVSYNEQFF. The CDR3, as DNA: TGTGCCGCTCAGGGGACTACCCAAGGGGTCTCCTACAATGAGCAGTTCTTC.

The chain joins TRBV21-1 to TRBJ2-7; the table calls TRBD1, which could not be checked here. TRBV21-1 is marked as a pseudogene. The CDR3 totals 11 residues. The chain's CDR3 is CASSKANEQYF. CDR3 bases: TGTGCCAGCAGCAAAGCCAACGAGCAGTACTTC.

This clone was seen just once. The chain recombines TRBV4-3 with TRBJ2-1, with 11 bases aligning to TRBD1. V lost 4 bases and J lost 8; bases outside the gene matches: 10. The CDR3 covers 16 residues. CDR1 and CDR2 (germline): LGHNA, YSLEER. The CDR3 DNA sequence: TGCGCCAGCAGCCTGCGCCGGGACAGGGGGTGGGATGAGCAGTTCTTC. Translating it yields CASSLRRDRGWDEQFF.

This chain uses TRBV27 with TRBJ1-1; D might be TRBD1 (5 bases). This CDR3 comprises 14 residues. Trimming removed 6 bases from V and 10 bases from J, with 21 bases in between. Germline CDR1 MNHEY, CDR2 SMNVEV (reference sequence). CDR3 DNA: TGTGCCAGCAGGCTAGGAGGGTCAAACACAGGAGCTTTCTTT. It yields the protein CASRLGGSNTGAFF.

This chain joins TRBV10-3 and TRBJ2-2; 7 positions agree with TRBD2. Germline CDR1 is ENHRY and CDR2 is SYGVKD. The CDR3 totals 15 residues. The V and J ends lost 4 bases and 7 bases, in that order; junction bases with no gene match: 9. The CDR3 nucleotides are TGTGCCATCAGTGTGTACGGGGGGACGGTCGGGGAGCTGTTTTTT. Residues: CAISVYGGTVGELFF.

In DNA form, the CDR3 reads TGCGCCAGCAGCCAAGCAGAAAGTCAGGGCTATGGCTACACCTTC. This gives the protein CASSQAESQGYGYTF. V usage is TRBV4-3 and J usage is TRBJ1-2, with D tentatively TRBD1 (5 bases). Germline CDR1 LGHNA, CDR2 YSLEER. This CDR3 spans 15 amino acids. Trimming pared 1 base from V and 4 bases from J, leaving 13 bases between.

The chain combines TRBV5-4 with TRBJ2-2, with 15 bases matching TRBD2. The CDR3 has 20 residues. Trimming took 1 base from V and 8 from J; bases not matched to a gene: 15. In germline, CDR1 is SGHNT, CDR2 YYREEE (reference sequence). The CDR3 DNA follows: TGTGCCAGCAGCTTGAGGGGACTAGCGGGGGGCCCTAACTATCCTGGGGAGCTGTTTTTT. Residues: CASSLRGLAGGPNYPGELFF.

This clone was seen a handful of times. This chain uses TRBV5-4 with TRBJ2-3; the match to TRBD2 covers 12 bases. The CDR3 is made up of 16 amino acids. In germline, CDR1 is SGHNT, CDR2 YYREEE (reference sequence). V trimming: 4 bases; J trimming: 4 bases; junction bases outside the gene matches: 7. The CDR3 nucleotides are TGTGCCAGCAGCCAAGATCTAGCGGGAGGGCCAGATACGCAGTATTTT. Translated, it gives CASSQDLAGGPDTQYF.

This rearrangement joins TRBV6-6 to TRBJ2-5; TRBD2 aligns across 8 bases. The J call may be mistaken, given a closer DNA end match to TRBJ2-7. The length of the CDR3 is 13 residues. Germline values: CDR1 MNHNY, CDR2 SVGAGI (reference sequence). The CDR3 bases are TGTGCCAGCAGTCCGGGGGGGCTCGACGAGCAGTACTTC. The encoded protein is CASSPGGLDEQYF.

The chain employs TRBV28 and TRBJ1-1; D may be TRBD1 (5 bases). The germline V gene encodes CDR1 MDHEN and CDR2 SYDVKM. Trimming removed 8 bases from V and 3 bases from J, with 13 bases in between. The CDR3 runs 13 residues. The CDR3 loop is CASERGWDTEAFF. The CDR3 DNA reads as TGTGCCAGCGAAAGGGGCTGGGACACTGAAGCTTTCTTT.

This chain links TRBV10-3 with TRBJ2-7; 8 bases agree with TRBD2. The CDR3 runs 17 residues. The ends lost 4 bases at V and 4 bases at J; junction bases unmatched: 15. Per germline, CDR1 ENHRY and CDR2 SYGVKD. The CDR3 region has the DNA TGTGCCATCAGTGGGGGGGTAGCGGGACTGTCTCAGTACGAGCAGTACTTC. Protein sequence: CAISGGVAGLSQYEQYF.

This chain links TRBV2 with TRBJ1-3, with a possible D match to TRBD1 (6 bases). CDR1 is SNHLY, CDR2 FYNNEI, per germline. This CDR3 has 15 residues. The germline V and J ends were trimmed by 6 bases and 1 base, with 13 bases remaining between them. CDR3 coding DNA: TGTGCCAGCAGGGGGTGGACAGATTCTGGAAACACCATATATTTT. Its translation is CASRGWTDSGNTIYF. The whole variable domain, filled in from reference TRBV2 and TRBJ1-3, reads EPEVTQTPSHQVTQMGQEVILRCVPISNHLYFYWYRQILGQKVEFLVSFYNNEISEKSEIFDDQFSVERPDGSNFTLKIRSTKLEDSAMYFCASRGWTDSGNTIYFGEGSWLTVV.

The V call is TRBV5-1, the J call TRBJ1-1; TRBD1 is a possible D gene (5 bases). Per germline, CDR1 SGHRS and CDR2 YFSETQ. Trimming took off 0 bases at V and 3 bases at J, with 9 bases between the two ends. The CDR3 length is 14 residues. CDR3 residues: CASSLEVRDTEAFF. For the CDR3, the DNA is TGCGCCAGCAGCTTGGAAGTCAGGGACACTGAAGCTTTCTTT.

V is TRBV4-2 and J is TRBJ1-3, with a weak D call TRBD1 (5 bases). Trimming removed 0 bases from V and 7 bases from J, with 13 bases in between. The CDR3 is 15 amino acids. Germline CDR1 reads LGHNA; CDR2 reads YNFKEQ. The CDR3 loop reads CASSQDQGRVNTIYF. CDR3 coding DNA: TGTGCCAGCAGCCAAGATCAAGGCAGGGTGAACACCATATATTTT.

This sequence joins TRBV4-3 and TRBJ1-2, with D tentatively TRBD1 (5 bases). The ends were cut back, 1 base at V and 4 bases at J, with 10 bases in the middle. The germline CDR1 and CDR2 sequences are LGHNA and YSLEER. The CDR3 has 14 residues. The DNA of the CDR3 is TGCGCCAGCAGCCAAGCAGGGCTGGGCTATGGCTACACCTTC. It codes for CASSQAGLGYGYTF.

The rearrangement joins TRBV9 to TRBJ2-1; 9 bases align to TRBD1. This CDR3 region has 17 residues. Germline values: CDR1 SGDLS, CDR2 YYNGEE. Trimming at V came to 1 base and at J to 6 bases, leaving 11 bases not matched to a gene. The chain's CDR3 is CASSVYVRGTGPNEQFF. The CDR3 nucleotides read TGTGCCAGCAGCGTATACGTTCGCGGGACAGGGCCCAATGAGCAGTTCTTC.

This clone occurred once. The chain links TRBV27 to TRBJ2-2; possible D gene TRBD1, 6 bases. V was trimmed by 5 bases and J by 5 bases, leaving 15 bases between them. This CDR3 has 15 amino acids. The germline CDR1 and CDR2 sequences are MNHEY and SMNVEV (reference sequence). CDR3 DNA sequence: TGTGCCAGCAGTCCCCCAGGGGCAAGGACCGGGGAGCTGTTTTTT. Protein: CASSPPGARTGELFF.

CDR3 DNA: TGTGCCACCAGCAGAGATACAGGGGGAGCTTTCTTT. Residues: CATSRDTGGAFF. This chain joins TRBV15 and TRBJ1-1, with 8 bases matching TRBD1. This CDR3 is 12 amino acids long. Germline trimming cut 0 bases from V and 10 bases from J; bases unmatched to any gene: 1. CDR1 is LNHNV, CDR2 YYDKDF, per germline (reference sequence).

This clone has just a few counts. The chain combines TRBV6-4 with TRBJ2-2; D perhaps matches TRBD2 (5 bases). The length of the CDR3 is 13 residues. The germline V gene has CDR1 MRHNA and CDR2 SNTAGT. Trimming removed 3 bases from V and 3 bases from J, with 5 bases in between. The CDR3 loop is CASSERDTGELFF. The CDR3 bases are TGTGCCAGCAGTGAGCGGGACACCGGGGAGCTGTTTTTT.

This rearrangement joins TRBV5-4 to TRBJ1-2; D perhaps matches TRBD1 (5 bases). Germline CDR1 reads SGHNT; CDR2 reads YYREEE (reference sequence). The CDR3 is 13 residues long. V was pared by 4 bases and J by 7 bases, with 14 bases between. The CDR3: CASSGWDSSGYTF. DNA for the CDR3: TGTGCCAGCAGCGGCTGGGACTCCAGTGGCTACACCTTC.

The chain uses TRBV4-2 and TRBJ2-1; 16 bases match TRBD2. J was trimmed by 8 bases and V by 3 bases; bases with no gene match: 10. CDR1 and CDR2 (germline): LGHNA, YNFKEQ. The CDR3 consists of 18 residues. For the CDR3, the DNA is TGTGCCAGCAGCCATTTCGGGACTAGCGGGAGGGGATTCTATGAGCAGTTCTTC. It encodes CASSHFGTSGRGFYEQFF.

This clone was seen only once. The chain joins TRBV5-1 to TRBJ1-2, with 7 positions matching TRBD1. CDR1 is SGHRS, CDR2 YFSETQ, per germline. CDR3 length equals 15 residues. After removal of 2 bases from V and 2 bases from J, the junction contained 6 bases not matched to a gene. CDR3 nucleotides: TGCGCCAGCAGCTTTGGGATGGGACAGAACTATGGCTACACCTTC. Protein sequence: CASSFGMGQNYGYTF.

The rearrangement joins TRBV7-9 to TRBJ2-7, with D uncertain. CDR3 length: 14 amino acids. V lost 2 bases and J 7 bases, leaving 15 bases between the germline ends. Per germline, CDR1 SEHNR and CDR2 FQNEAQ (reference sequence). CDR3 region: CASSLRSPPGEQYF. The CDR3 DNA follows: TGTGCCAGCAGCTTAAGAAGCCCTCCTGGTGAGCAGTACTTC.

The chain joins TRBV9 to TRBJ2-5, with D unclear. Per the germline V gene, CDR1 is SGDLS and CDR2 is YYNGEE. This CDR3 has 14 amino acids. The ends were cut back, 2 bases at V and 1 base at J, with 9 bases in the middle. The CDR3 spells CASSVTPSQETQYF. The CDR3 bases are TGTGCCAGCAGCGTTACACCAAGCCAAGAGACCCAGTACTTC. The variable domain in full, with the rest retrieved from reference TRBV9 and TRBJ2-5, is DSGVTQTPKHLITATGQRVTLRCSPRSGDLSVYWYQQSLDQGLQFLIQYYNGEERAKGNILERFSAQQFPDLHSELNLSSLELGDSALYFCASSVTPSQETQYFGPGTRLLVL.

This clone has more than one count but fewer than ten. J is TRBJ2-1 and V is TRBV27; 9 bases map to TRBD1. This CDR3 contains 15 residues. Germline CDR1 is MNHEY and CDR2 is SMNVEV (reference sequence). Trimming at V came to 7 bases and at J to 1 base, leaving 5 bases not matched to a gene. The DNA of the CDR3 is TGTGCCAGCACCGCCGACAGGGGGTCCTACAATGAGCAGTTCTTC. This encodes CASTADRGSYNEQFF.